These 27 T cell receptor beta chains were sequenced from one sample in a study of neurological immune-mediated disorders. TCRdb ran MiXCR on the 5' RACE reads and lists one entry per CDR3 protein. This table has tens of thousands of distinct CDR3 sequences, over 4.5% appearing once. Time point in this sample: longitudinal time-point 2. The sample consisted of PBMCs. The source is a woman between 55 and 75 years old with multiple sclerosis.

This clonotype was picked up many times. The rearrangement links TRBV5-1 to TRBJ2-3; 9 bases agree with TRBD2. Unmatched junction bases numbered 14, after V lost 7 bases and J lost 2 bases. The CDR3 has 17 residues. Germline CDR1 and CDR2: SGHRS and YFSETQ. Here the CDR3 reads CASRWRLAGTYTDTQYF. CDR3 nucleotide sequence: TGCGCCAGCCGATGGCGGCTAGCGGGGACTTACACAGATACGCAGTATTTT.

This clonotype was counted at least ten times. The chain employs TRBV7-7 and TRBJ2-5; TRBD1 agrees at 8 bases. V was pared by 5 bases and J by 7 bases, with 12 bases of the junction left unmatched. Germline assignment: CDR1 SSHAT and CDR2 FNYEAQ (reference sequence). This CDR3 contains 15 residues. CDR3 residues: CASSPPGQALRTQYF. In DNA form, the CDR3 reads TGTGCCAGCAGCCCTCCGGGACAGGCTCTGAGGACCCAGTACTTC.

This clonotype was observed many times. The chain has TRBV7-9 and TRBJ1-6, with D maybe TRBD1 (5 bases). This CDR3 spans 15 amino acids. V was cut by 1 base and J by 7 bases, with 11 bases left in between. CDR1 is SEHNR and CDR2 is FQNEAQ in the germline V gene (reference sequence). CDR3 DNA: TGTGCCAGCAGCTTAGTAGGGACGGTCAATTCACCCCTCCACTTT. Protein product: CASSLVGTVNSPLHF.

With regard to this clonotype: A read error may explain this, as a much larger clone is one base away. This rearrangement joins TRBV7-8 to TRBJ2-3; 8 bases are a match to TRBD1. This CDR3 comprises 15 residues. The germline CDR1 and CDR2 sequences are SGHVS and FQNEAQ. V lost 4 bases to trimming and J lost 3 bases; unmatched junction nucleotides: 6. The CDR3 is CASSSTGVGTDTQYF. The CDR3 DNA reads as TGTGCCAGCAGCTCGACAGGGGTGGGTACAGATACGCAGTATTTT. The entire variable domain, with the rest obtained from reference TRBV7-8 and TRBJ2-3, is as follows: GAGVSQSPRYKVAKRGQDVALRCDPISGHVSLFWYQQALGQGPEFLTYFQNEAQLDKSGLPSDRFFAERPEGSVSTLKIQRTQQEDSAVYLCASSSTGVGTDTQYFGPGTRLTVL.

This clonotype was seen many times. The chain employs TRBV28 and TRBJ1-6; D is unclear. Germline CDR1 is MDHEN and CDR2 is SYDVKM. The length of the CDR3 is 11 residues. Deletions cut 5 bases from V and 14 bases from J, with 10 bases between. CDR3 loop: CASSRGPALHF. For the CDR3, the DNA is TGTGCCAGCAGTCGCGGCCCGGCCCTCCACTTT.

This clonotype appeared many times. The chain is built from TRBV20-1 and TRBJ2-3; 11 nucleotides line up with TRBD2. The CDR3 runs 15 residues. V lost 5 bases and J lost 0; bases outside the gene matches: 4. CDR1 and CDR2 (germline): DFQATT, SNEGSKA (reference sequence). The CDR3 nucleotides are TGCAGTGCTCCCCGGACTAGCGGGAGCACAGATACGCAGTATTTT. Encoded protein: CSAPRTSGSTDTQYF.

This clonotype was observed many times. This rearrangement joins TRBV7-9 to TRBJ2-5; TRBD1 might be the D (6 bases). Trimming pared 3 bases from V and 3 bases from J, leaving 14 bases between. This CDR3 has 15 residues. Germline V gives CDR1 SEHNR, CDR2 FQNEAQ (reference sequence). CDR3 sequence: CASSFPGTLEETQYF. The CDR3, as DNA: TGTGCCAGCAGCTTCCCCGGGACACTAGAAGAGACCCAGTACTTC.

This clonotype was counted ten times or more. This chain uses TRBV24-1 with TRBJ1-1; weak D call: TRBD1 (6 bases). V gave up 5 bases and J gave up 4 bases, with 10 bases separating them. Per germline, CDR1 KGHDR and CDR2 SFDVKD. The CDR3 contains 13 residues. This CDR3 is CATSAGGTTEAFF. The CDR3 DNA is TGTGCCACCAGTGCCGGGGGCACCACTGAAGCTTTCTTT.

This clonotype showed up many times. The chain joins TRBV29-1 to TRBJ1-3; TRBD1 is a possible D gene (5 bases). V was cut by 4 bases and J by 4 bases, with 8 bases left in between. Germline lookup yields CDR1 SQVTM and CDR2 ANQGSEA. The CDR3 is 12 amino acids. CDR3 protein: CSVVGAGNTIYF. CDR3 nucleotides: TGCAGCGTTGTAGGGGCCGGAAACACCATATATTTT.

This clonotype was observed many times. This rearrangement joins TRBV6-2 or TRBV6-3 to TRBJ2-2; D unresolved. The CDR3 sequence is 15 residues long. Germline CDR1 reads MNHEY; CDR2 reads SVGEGT. V was clipped by 2 bases and J by 2 bases, with 9 bases between them. This chain's CDR3 is CASSYVRPNTGELFF. For the CDR3, the DNA is TGTGCCAGCAGTTACGTGCGGCCCAACACCGGGGAGCTGTTTTTT.

This clonotype showed up many times. The V and J genes are TRBV12-3 or TRBV12-4 and TRBJ1-5; D gene uncertain. The CDR3 is 13 residues long. The V end lost 6 bases, the J end lost 4 bases, and 10 bases lay between the germline ends. The CDR3 loop reads CASRPNTNQPQHF. The CDR3 bases are TGTGCCAGCAGACCTAATACAAATCAGCCCCAGCATTTT.

There are many counts of this clonotype. The CDR3 region is CASSPSGGADTQYF. The CDR3 coding sequence is TGTGCCAGCAGCCCCAGCGGGGGTGCAGATACGCAGTATTTT. V usage is TRBV7-7 and J usage is TRBJ2-3; 8 bases align to TRBD2. Trimming took 5 bases from V and 4 from J; bases not matched to a gene: 5. Germline loops: CDR1 SSHAT, CDR2 FNYEAQ (reference sequence). This CDR3 is built from 14 residues.

This clonotype was recorded at least ten times. The V and J genes are TRBV6-6 and TRBJ1-1; 8 nucleotides match TRBD1. CDR3 size: 16 residues. Germline V gene sequence: CDR1 MNHNY, CDR2 SVGAGI (reference sequence). V trimming: 0 bases; J trimming: 3 bases; junction bases outside the gene matches: 6. This CDR3 reads CASSYSTQGAYTEAFF. In nucleotides, the CDR3 is TGTGCCAGCAGTTACTCGACTCAGGGGGCGTACACTGAAGCTTTCTTT.

This clonotype was recorded at least ten times. The chain couples TRBV28 to TRBJ1-3; no firm D call. V dropped 3 bases and J dropped 4 bases, with 1 base sitting between them. The CDR3 runs 11 residues. Germline CDR1 and CDR2: MDHEN and SYDVKM. The CDR3 region is CASSLGNTIYF. The CDR3, as DNA: TGTGCCAGCAGTTTGGGAAACACCATATATTTT.

This clonotype was seen ten or more times. This sequence joins TRBV7-2 and TRBJ2-5, with D possibly matching TRBD2 (5 bases). Germline values: CDR1 SGHTA, CDR2 FQGNSA. The CDR3 covers 13 residues. Trimming pared 1 base from V and 4 bases from J, leaving 7 bases between. The CDR3 spells CASSLGAGETQYF. CDR3 in DNA: TGTGCCAGCAGCTTAGGGGCGGGAGAGACCCAGTACTTC.

This clonotype occurred many times. Here the CDR3 reads CASRRLGGRPYEQYF. The CDR3 DNA reads as TGTGCCAGCAGACGCCTTGGGGGCAGACCCTACGAGCAGTACTTC. This chain connects TRBV11-2 to TRBJ2-7; possible D gene TRBD1, 6 bases. CDR1 is SGHAT, CDR2 FQNNGV, per germline. V lost 6 bases to trimming and J lost 2 bases, with 17 bases between them. CDR3 length: 15 residues.

This clonotype has a count of ten or more. This chain links TRBV5-1 with TRBJ2-7; D unclear. V was trimmed by 0 bases and J by 4 bases, leaving 8 bases between them. This CDR3 is 13 amino acids long. Germline CDR1 SGHRS, CDR2 YFSETQ. The CDR3 DNA reads TGCGCCAGCAGCTTGGAGGCCAGATACGAGCAGTACTTC. Translated, it gives CASSLEARYEQYF. The whole variable domain, remainder taken from reference TRBV5-1 and TRBJ2-7, is KAGVTQTPRYLIKTRGQQVTLSCSPISGHRSVSWYQQTPGQGLQFLFEYFSETQRNKGNFPGRFSGRQFSNSRSEMNVSTLELGDSALYLCASSLEARYEQYFGPGTRLTVT.

This clonotype showed up many times. The rearrangement links TRBV5-1 to TRBJ1-4, with D perhaps matching TRBD1 (6 bases). Germline V gives CDR1 SGHRS, CDR2 YFSETQ. The CDR3 spans 18 residues. Trimming stripped 3 bases from V and 1 base from J, with 19 bases between. CDR3 protein: CASSYQGRTRGTNEKLFF. The CDR3 DNA is TGCGCCAGCAGCTATCAGGGGAGGACTAGAGGAACTAATGAAAAACTGTTTTTT.

This clonotype was detected ten times or more. V gene TRBV10-3 combines with J gene TRBJ2-7; D might be TRBD1 (6 bases). The CDR3 is made up of 15 amino acids. With 5 bases removed from V and 0 bases from J, the gap between germline ends came to 14 bases. The germline V gene encodes CDR1 ENHRY and CDR2 SYGVKD. The CDR3 coding sequence is TGTGCCATCAGTTCTCCCCAGACAGGCTCCTACGAGCAGTACTTC. It translates to CAISSPQTGSYEQYF.

This clonotype was detected many times. The chain couples TRBV5-1 to TRBJ1-5, with 8 bases fitting TRBD1. The germline V gene has CDR1 SGHRS and CDR2 YFSETQ. The CDR3 covers 15 residues. Unmatched junction bases numbered 9, after V lost 4 bases and J lost 6 bases. The CDR3 spells CASSPQGAEAQPQHF. As DNA, the CDR3 is TGCGCCAGCAGCCCTCAGGGGGCGGAGGCTCAGCCCCAGCATTTT.

Ten or more counts support this clonotype. V gene TRBV5-1 combines with J gene TRBJ1-4, with 7 bases fitting TRBD1. The CDR3 consists of 15 residues. V shed 4 bases, J shed 3 bases, and the junction held 6 bases outside the gene matches. Germline V gene lookup returns CDR1 SGHRS and CDR2 YFSETQ. The CDR3 nucleotides read TGCGCCAGCAGCCCTTACGGGACAGCTAATGAAAAACTGTTTTTT. Its translation: CASSPYGTANEKLFF. The variable domain in full, with the rest retrieved from reference TRBV5-1 and TRBJ1-4, is KAGVTQTPRYLIKTRGQQVTLSCSPISGHRSVSWYQQTPGQGLQFLFEYFSETQRNKGNFPGRFSGRQFSNSRSEMNVSTLELGDSALYLCASSPYGTANEKLFFGSGTQLSVL.

In this sample, this clonotype turned up many times. This chain joins TRBV20-1 and TRBJ2-2; perhaps TRBD1 as D (5 bases). Trimming left V 0 bases short and J 4 bases short, with 15 bases between. The length of the CDR3 is 16 residues. The germline CDR1 and CDR2 sequences are DFQATT and SNEGSKA (reference sequence). The DNA of the CDR3 is TGCAGTGCTAGAGATCCCGGGCGCAGGGTCACCGGGGAGCTGTTTTTT. This encodes CSARDPGRRVTGELFF.

This clonotype showed up just a few times. The chain is built from TRBV11-2 and TRBJ2-4, with a weak D call TRBD1 (6 bases). The CDR3 is 13 amino acids. V gave up 5 bases and J gave up 9 bases, with 14 bases separating them. Germline V gives CDR1 SGHAT, CDR2 FQNNGV. CDR3 sequence (DNA): TGTGCCAGCAGCCCCGGGAAGGGGGTCATTCAGTACTTC. Encoded protein: CASSPGKGVIQYF.

This clonotype appeared many times. The chain joins TRBV5-1 to TRBJ1-1, with D perhaps matching TRBD1 (5 bases). Looked up from germline, CDR1 is SGHRS and CDR2 is YFSETQ. The CDR3 contains 13 residues. V lost 6 bases and J 6 bases, leaving 15 bases between the germline ends. The CDR3 reads CASKPGGDSEAFF. CDR3 in DNA: TGCGCCAGCAAACCGGGAGGGGATTCTGAAGCTTTCTTT.

This sequence joins TRBV7-2 and TRBJ2-2, with D possibly TRBD2 on 5 matching bases. Trimming cost V 2 bases and J 3 bases, with 7 bases left between them. The CDR3 has 14 residues. Germline-derived CDR1 and CDR2 are SGHTA and FQGNSA. The CDR3: CASSLSGYTGELFF. CDR3 coding DNA: TGTGCCAGCAGCTTAAGCGGCTACACCGGGGAGCTGTTTTTT.

This clonotype came up many times. The chain couples TRBV20-1 to TRBJ1-6, with 7 bases matching TRBD1. This CDR3 has 16 amino acids. Germline V gives CDR1 DFQATT, CDR2 SNEGSKA (reference sequence). J lost 0 bases, V lost 2 bases, and 4 bases had no gene match. CDR3 nucleotide sequence: TGCAGTGCTAGACGGGACAGCCTCTCCTATAATTCACCCCTCCACTTT. Translated, it gives CSARRDSLSYNSPLHF.

This clonotype occurred many times. The chain recombines TRBV10-2 with TRBJ1-1, with D perhaps matching TRBD1 (5 bases). The V gene's germline CDR1 is WSHSY and CDR2 SAAADI. V lost 8 bases and J lost 3, with 19 bases in between. CDR3 size: 15 residues. The DNA of the CDR3 is TGCGCCAGCGAGGGGAATTGGCCGGGGGACACTGAAGCTTTCTTT. Translation gives CASEGNWPGDTEAFF.